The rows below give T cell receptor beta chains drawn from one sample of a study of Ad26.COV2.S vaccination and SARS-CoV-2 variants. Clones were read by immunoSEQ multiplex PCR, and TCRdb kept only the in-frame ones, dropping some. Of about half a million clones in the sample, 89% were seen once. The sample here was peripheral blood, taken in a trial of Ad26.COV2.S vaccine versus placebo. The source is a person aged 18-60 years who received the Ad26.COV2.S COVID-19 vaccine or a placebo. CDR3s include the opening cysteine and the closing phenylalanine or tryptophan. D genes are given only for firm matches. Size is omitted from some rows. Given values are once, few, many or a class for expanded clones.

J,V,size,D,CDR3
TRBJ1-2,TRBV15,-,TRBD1,CATSYGRGQNGYTF
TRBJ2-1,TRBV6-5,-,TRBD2,CASSSPSGGTYNEQFF
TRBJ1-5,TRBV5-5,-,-,CASSLHSEGGFLSPQHF
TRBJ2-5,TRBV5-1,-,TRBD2,CASSPGLADRETQYF
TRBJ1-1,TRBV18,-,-,CASSPTRPPAEAFF
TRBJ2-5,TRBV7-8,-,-,CASSLSLHEQETQYF
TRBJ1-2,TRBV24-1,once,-,CATSDFTGMGYTF
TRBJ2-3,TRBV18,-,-,CASSPRGGGVSTDTQYF
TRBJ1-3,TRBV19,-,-,CASVGGPGNTIYF
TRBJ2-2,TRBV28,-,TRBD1,CASSLEGQGAGELFF
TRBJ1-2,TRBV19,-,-,CASSISREYWGYTF
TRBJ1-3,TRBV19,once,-,CASSTGAAGNTIYF
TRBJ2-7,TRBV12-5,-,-,CASGFEGHEQYF
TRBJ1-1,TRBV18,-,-,CASSTEGQPNTEAFF
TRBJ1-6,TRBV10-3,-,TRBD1,CASGGEHNSPLHF
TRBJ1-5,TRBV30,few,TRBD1,CAWSVQGDQPQHF
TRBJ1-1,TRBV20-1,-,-,CSASWNTEAFF
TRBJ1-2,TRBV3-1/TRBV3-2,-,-,CASSQDSMGSLYGYTF
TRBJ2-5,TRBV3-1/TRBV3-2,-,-,CASSQKGFRTETQYF
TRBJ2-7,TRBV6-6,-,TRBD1,CASSQSLRDSAYEQYF
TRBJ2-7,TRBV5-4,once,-,CASSLGQSYEQYF
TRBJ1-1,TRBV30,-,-,CAWSPGRRNTEAFF
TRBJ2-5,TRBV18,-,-,CASSPMPGRSVGETQYF
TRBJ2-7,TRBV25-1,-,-,CASSGWGDGTYEQYF
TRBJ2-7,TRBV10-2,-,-,CASSESKTGEQYF
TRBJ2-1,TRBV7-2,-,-,CASSLEGFEQFF
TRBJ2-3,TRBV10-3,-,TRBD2,CAISEHSTSGTPRDTQYF
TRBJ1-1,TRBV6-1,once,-,CASSESWVGDTEAFF
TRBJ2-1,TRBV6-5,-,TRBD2,CASSYSGGRAQNEQFF
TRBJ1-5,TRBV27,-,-,CASSSFNNQPQHF
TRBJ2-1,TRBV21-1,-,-,CASSKNGAVVGTSVNEQFF
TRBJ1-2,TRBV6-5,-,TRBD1,CASSPGGWNYGYTF
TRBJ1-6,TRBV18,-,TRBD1,CASSPRDSESPLHF
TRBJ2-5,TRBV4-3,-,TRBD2,CASSRALAVGETQYF
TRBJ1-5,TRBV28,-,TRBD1,CASKRDSTSQPQHF
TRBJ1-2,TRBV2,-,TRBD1,CASSATGIGNYGYTF
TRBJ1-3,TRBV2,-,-,CASRDFTAGNTIYF
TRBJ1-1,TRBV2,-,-,CASSETENTEAFF
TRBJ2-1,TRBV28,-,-,CASSSPGEGGDEQFF
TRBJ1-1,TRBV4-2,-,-,CASSQDLRVNTEAFF